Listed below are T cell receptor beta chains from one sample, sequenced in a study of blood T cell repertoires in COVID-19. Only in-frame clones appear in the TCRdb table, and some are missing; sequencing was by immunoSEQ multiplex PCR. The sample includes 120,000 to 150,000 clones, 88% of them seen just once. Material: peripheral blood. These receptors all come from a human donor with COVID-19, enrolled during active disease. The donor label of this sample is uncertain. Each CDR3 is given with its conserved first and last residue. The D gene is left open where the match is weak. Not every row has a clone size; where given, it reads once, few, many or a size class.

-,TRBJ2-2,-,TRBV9,TGTGCCAGCAGCTTTGGGCCCGAACCACCCGGGGAGCTGTTTTTT,CASSFGPEPPGELFF
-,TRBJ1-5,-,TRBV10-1,TGCGCCAGCAGTGAGTCCAGGGAACCTCAGCCCCAGCATTTT,CASSESREPQPQHF
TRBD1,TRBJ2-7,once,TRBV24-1,TGTGCCACCAGTGACTGGGACAGGTATGGCTACGAGCAGTACTTC,CATSDWDRYGYEQYF
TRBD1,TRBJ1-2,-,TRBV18,TGTGCCAGCTCACACACGAGGGACAGAGACTATGGCTACACCTTC,CASSHTRDRDYGYTF
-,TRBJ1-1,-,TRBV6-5,TGTGCCAGCAGTTCCCCCCAGCGTTCGAACACTGAAGCTTTCTTT,CASSSPQRSNTEAFF
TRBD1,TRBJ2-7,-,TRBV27,TGTGCCAGCAGTTTTAGTGGGCAGGGGGCGATCTCCTACGAGCAGTACTTC,CASSFSGQGAISYEQYF
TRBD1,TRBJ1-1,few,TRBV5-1,TGCGCCAGCAGCTCCGCAGGGACAGGGGGCAAGGACACTGAAGCTTTCTTT,CASSSAGTGGKDTEAFF
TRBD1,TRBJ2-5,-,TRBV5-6,TGTGCCAGCAGCGTAGGGACAGGGGCGTTTGGGGAGACCCAGTACTTC,CASSVGTGAFGETQYF
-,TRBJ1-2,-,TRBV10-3,TGTGCCACCTCCGCGGACAGCAACTATGGCTACACCTTC,CATSADSNYGYTF
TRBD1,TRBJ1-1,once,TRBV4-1,TGCGCCAGCAGCCAAGAGATCCCAGGGGGAATGAACACTGAAGCTTTCTTT,CASSQEIPGGMNTEAFF
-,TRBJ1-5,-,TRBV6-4,TGTGCCAGCAGCCAGGATAGCAATCAGCCCCAGCATTTT,CASSQDSNQPQHF
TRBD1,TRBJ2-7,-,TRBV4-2,TGTGCCAGCAGCCACGGGACAGGGCCCTACGAGCAGTACTTC,CASSHGTGPYEQYF
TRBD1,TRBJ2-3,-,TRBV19,TGTGCCAGTAGTATAAACAGGGGGGCAGATACGCAGTATTTT,CASSINRGADTQYF
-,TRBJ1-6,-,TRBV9,TGTGCCAGCAGCGTAGGAAGGACAGAAAATTCACCCCTCCACTTT,CASSVGRTENSPLHF
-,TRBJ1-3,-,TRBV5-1,TGCGCCAGCAGCTTGGGCGGAACCGAGGACACCATATATTTT,CASSLGGTEDTIYF
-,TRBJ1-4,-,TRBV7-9,TGTGCCAGCAGCCTAGCGGTCGGGGGGTTTTCTGAAAAACTGTTTTTT,CASSLAVGGFSEKLFF
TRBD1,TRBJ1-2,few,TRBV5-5,TGTGCCAGCAGCTGGGCGGACAGGCAAGGCTACACCTTC,CASSWADRQGYTF
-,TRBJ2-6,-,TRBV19,TGTGCCAGCAGGGGTACCGGGGCCAACGTCCTGACTTTC,CASRGTGANVLTF
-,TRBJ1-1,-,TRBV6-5,TGTGCCAGCAGTCAGCAGGGTGCTGAAGCTTTCTTT,CASSQQGAEAFF
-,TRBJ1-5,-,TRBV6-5,TGTGCCAGCAGCCACGGGGGGGGCGGTCAGCCCCAGCATTTT,CASSHGGGGQPQHF
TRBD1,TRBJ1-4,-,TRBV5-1,TGCGCCAGCAGCTCAGGACAGGGTGAAAAACTGTTTTTT,CASSSGQGEKLFF
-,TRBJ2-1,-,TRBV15,TGTGCCACCAGCAGAGTCCTCACAAATGAGCAGTTCTTC,CATSRVLTNEQFF
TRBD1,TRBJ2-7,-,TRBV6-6,TGTGCCAGCAGTTACTCGACAGGGAACGAGCAGTACTTC,CASSYSTGNEQYF
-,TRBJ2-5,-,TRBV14,TGTGCCAGCAGCCCCGATGGTACAGTCCAAGAGACCCAGTACTTC,CASSPDGTVQETQYF
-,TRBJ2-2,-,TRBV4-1,TGCGCCAGCAGCCAAGATTGGGGGGGCGCAGCCGGGGAGCTGTTTTTT,CASSQDWGGAAGELFF
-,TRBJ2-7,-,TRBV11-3,TGTGCCAGCAGCGTGGGCTTCGACACTGTTACCTACGAGCAGTACTTC,CASSVGFDTVTYEQYF
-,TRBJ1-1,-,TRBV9,TGTGCCAGCAGCGTAGGAGCGGGGACTGAAGCTTTCTTT,CASSVGAGTEAFF
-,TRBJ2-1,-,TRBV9,TGTGCCAGCAGCGCGGGGGTAAGCTCCTACAATGAGCAGTTCTTC,CASSAGVSSYNEQFF
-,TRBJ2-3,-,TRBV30,TGTGCCTGGAGTGTACGAGGGAAGACTACGCAGTATTTT,CAWSVRGKTTQYF
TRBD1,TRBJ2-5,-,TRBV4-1,TGCGCCAGCAGCCAAGAGGACAGGCGGACCCAGTACTTC,CASSQEDRRTQYF
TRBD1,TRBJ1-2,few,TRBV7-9,TGTGCCAGCAGCTTAGCGCGGGGACAGGGGAAGGGCTACACCTTC,CASSLARGQGKGYTF
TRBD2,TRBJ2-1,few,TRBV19,TGTGCCAGTAGTATAGAAGAGTTAGCGGGGGGTCGTGAGCAGTTCTTC,CASSIEELAGGREQFF
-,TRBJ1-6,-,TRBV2,TGTGCCAGCAGTACTGGGGGGGGGATTAATTCACCCCTCCACTTT,CASSTGGGINSPLHF
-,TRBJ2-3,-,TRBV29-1,TGCAGCGTTGATGAGGTAGATACGCAGTATTTT,CSVDEVDTQYF
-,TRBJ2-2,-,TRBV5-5,TGTGCCAGCAGCTTGATGGACACGATCGCCGGGGAGCTGTTTTTT,CASSLMDTIAGELFF
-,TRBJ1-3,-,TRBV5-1,TGCGCCAGCAGCGAACTCTCTGGAAACACCATATATTTT,CASSELSGNTIYF
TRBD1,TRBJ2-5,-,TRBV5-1,TGCGCCAGCAGCTTGGGGGGCAGGGGGTCCCTTCGAGAGACCCAGTACTTC,CASSLGGRGSLRETQYF
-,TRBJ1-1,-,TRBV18,TGTGCCAGCTCACCACGAACAGGCGAGAACACTGAAGCTTTCTTT,CASSPRTGENTEAFF
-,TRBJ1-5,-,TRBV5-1,TGCGCCAGCAGCTTAACAGGCAATCAGCCCCAGCATTTT,CASSLTGNQPQHF
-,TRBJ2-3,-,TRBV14,TGTGCCAGCAGCCGGGGCAGGGCCCCTGCGGCAGATACGCAGTATTTT,CASSRGRAPAADTQYF
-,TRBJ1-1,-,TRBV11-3,TGTGCCAGCAGGTTCGGGGGGCTTAACACTGAAGCTTTCTTT,CASRFGGLNTEAFF
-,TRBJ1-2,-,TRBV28,TGTGCCAGCAGTTTAGAGTTTCAGGAGGACTATGGCTACACCTTC,CASSLEFQEDYGYTF
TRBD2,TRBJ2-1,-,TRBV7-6,TGTGCCAGCAGCTTAGCAGCGGGACCACTCTCCTACAATGAGCAGTTCTTC,CASSLAAGPLSYNEQFF
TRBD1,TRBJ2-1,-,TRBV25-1,TGTGCCAGCTCCTTCCGGGACAGCCAGATCAATGAGCAGTTCTTC,CASSFRDSQINEQFF
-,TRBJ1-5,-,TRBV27,TGTGCCAGCAGTTTATCCTCTCAGCAGCCCCAGCATTTT,CASSLSSQQPQHF
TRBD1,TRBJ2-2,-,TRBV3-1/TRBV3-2,TGTGCCAGCAGCCGGCGGACAGGGGGCTTTAGCACCGGGGAGCTGTTTTTT,CASSRRTGGFSTGELFF
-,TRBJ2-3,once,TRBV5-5,TGTGCCAGCACCAACCTACGGACAGCGGACTCAACAGATACGCAGTATTTT,CASTNLRTADSTDTQYF
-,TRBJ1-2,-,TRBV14,TGTGCCAGCAGCCATGACAGCCCGAGCATCTCCTATGGCTACACCTTC,CASSHDSPSISYGYTF
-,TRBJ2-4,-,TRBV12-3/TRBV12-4,TGTGCCAGCGGTAGCGGAGCCAAAAACATTCAGTACTTC,CASGSGAKNIQYF
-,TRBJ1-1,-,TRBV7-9,TGTGCCAGCAGTCCCCATGAGGGCGACACTGAAGCTTTCTTT,CASSPHEGDTEAFF
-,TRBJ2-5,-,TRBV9,TGTGCCAGCAGCGCGCGGGACAGCCAAGAGACCCAGTACTTC,CASSARDSQETQYF
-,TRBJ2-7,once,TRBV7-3,TGTGCCAGCAGCTCACGGGCGGGCCGGGACAACGAGCAGTACTTC,CASSSRAGRDNEQYF